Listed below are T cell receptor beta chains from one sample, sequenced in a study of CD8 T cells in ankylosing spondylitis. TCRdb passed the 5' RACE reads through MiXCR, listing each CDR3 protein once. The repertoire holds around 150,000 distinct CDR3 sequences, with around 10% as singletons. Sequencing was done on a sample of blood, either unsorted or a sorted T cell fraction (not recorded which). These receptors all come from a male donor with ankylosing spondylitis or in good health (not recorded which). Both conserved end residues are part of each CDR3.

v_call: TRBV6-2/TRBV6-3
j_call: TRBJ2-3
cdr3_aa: CASSYWSEDTQYF

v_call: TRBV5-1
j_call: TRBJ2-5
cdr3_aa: CASSLGDWTFQETQYF

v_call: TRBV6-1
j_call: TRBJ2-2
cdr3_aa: CASRKTISGELFF

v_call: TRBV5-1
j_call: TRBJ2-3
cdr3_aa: CASSLGLSGDTQYF

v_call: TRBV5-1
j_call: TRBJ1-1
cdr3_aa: CASSLEVNTEAFF

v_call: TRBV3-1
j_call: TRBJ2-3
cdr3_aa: CASSQGDLPSTDTQYF

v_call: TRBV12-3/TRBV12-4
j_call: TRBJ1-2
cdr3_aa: CASSKDRVSGYTF

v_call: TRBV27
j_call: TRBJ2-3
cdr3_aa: CASRQGLASTDTQYF

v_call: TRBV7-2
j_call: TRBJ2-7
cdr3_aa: CASSSQRGGYEQYF

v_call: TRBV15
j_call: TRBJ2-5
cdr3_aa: CATSRVTAGGGETQYF

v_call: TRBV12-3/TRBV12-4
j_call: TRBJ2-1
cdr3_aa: CANRRGAGEQFF

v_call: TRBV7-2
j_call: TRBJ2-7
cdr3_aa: CASSLYRGFDEQYF

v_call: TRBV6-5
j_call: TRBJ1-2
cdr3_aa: CASRRDTFFTF

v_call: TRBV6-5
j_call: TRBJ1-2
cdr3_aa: CASSYAQGYGGDYTF

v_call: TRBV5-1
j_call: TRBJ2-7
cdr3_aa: CASSFPGQAYEQYF

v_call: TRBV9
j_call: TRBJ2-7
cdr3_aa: CASSRDTSLTGSYEQYF

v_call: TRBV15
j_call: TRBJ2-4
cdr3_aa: CATSRDRAVDIQYF

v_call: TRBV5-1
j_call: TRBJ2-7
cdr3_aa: CASSWEGQRSYEQYF

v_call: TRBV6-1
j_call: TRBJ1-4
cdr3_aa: CATCAGSREGEKLFF

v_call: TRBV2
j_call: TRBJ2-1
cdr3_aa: CASTAGEGRGEQFF

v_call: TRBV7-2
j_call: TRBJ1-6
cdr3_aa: CASSLGDSPLHF

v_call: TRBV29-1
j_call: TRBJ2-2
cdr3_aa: CSAGNTGELFF

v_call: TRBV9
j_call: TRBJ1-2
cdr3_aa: CASSVVRDSSYTF

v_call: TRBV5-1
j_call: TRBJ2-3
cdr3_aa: CASSPGQGSSTDTQYF

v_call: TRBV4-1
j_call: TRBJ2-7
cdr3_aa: CASSQDGSVFSYEQYF

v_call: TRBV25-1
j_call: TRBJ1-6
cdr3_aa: CASSDRWTGLDSPLHF

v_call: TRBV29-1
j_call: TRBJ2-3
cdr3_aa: CSVVWGQGPSLSTDTQYF

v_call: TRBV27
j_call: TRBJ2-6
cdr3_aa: CASSWDRTGSGANVLTF

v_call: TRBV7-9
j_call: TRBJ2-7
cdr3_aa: CASSLTGQGVEQYF

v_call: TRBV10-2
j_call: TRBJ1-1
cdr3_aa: CASSIGGRAEAFF

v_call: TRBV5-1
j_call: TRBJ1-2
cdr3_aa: CASSIGTESGYTF

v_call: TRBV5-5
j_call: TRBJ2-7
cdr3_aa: CASSPLGGPLYEQYF

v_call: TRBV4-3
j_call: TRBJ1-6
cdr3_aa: CASRETGSPLHF

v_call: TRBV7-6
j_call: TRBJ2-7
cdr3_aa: CASSLAAGQGSYEQYF

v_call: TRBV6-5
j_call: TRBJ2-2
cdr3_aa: CASSYTQGGTGELFF

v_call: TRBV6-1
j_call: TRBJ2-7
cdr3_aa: CASSQASIRYEQYF

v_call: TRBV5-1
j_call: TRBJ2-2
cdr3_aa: CASSLEGGLTSENTGELFF

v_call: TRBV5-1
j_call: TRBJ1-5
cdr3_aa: CASSDGQGGTGNQLQHF

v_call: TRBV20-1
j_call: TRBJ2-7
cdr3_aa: CSARDAYEQYF

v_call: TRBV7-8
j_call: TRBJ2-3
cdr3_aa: CASSSDRGWDTQYF

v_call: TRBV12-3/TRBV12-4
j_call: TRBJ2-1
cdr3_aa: CASGLAGGPAEEQFF

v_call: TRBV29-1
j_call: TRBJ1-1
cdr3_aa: CSVGNSNTEAFF

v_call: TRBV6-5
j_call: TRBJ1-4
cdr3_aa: CASSYSIVGRGNEKLFF

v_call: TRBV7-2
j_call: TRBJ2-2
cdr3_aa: CASSLAAGIVWGNTGELFF

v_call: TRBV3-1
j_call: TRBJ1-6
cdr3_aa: CASSQDRRPSFSPLHF

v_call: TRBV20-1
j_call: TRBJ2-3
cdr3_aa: CSVSGGYTDTQYF

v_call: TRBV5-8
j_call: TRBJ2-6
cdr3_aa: CASSRGQLVSGANVLTF

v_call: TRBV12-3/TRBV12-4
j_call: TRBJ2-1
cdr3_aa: CASSKLAGGPLF

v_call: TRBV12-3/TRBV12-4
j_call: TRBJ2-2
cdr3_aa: CASRTSGGITGELFF

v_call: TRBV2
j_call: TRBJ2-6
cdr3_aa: CASRGTGGSGANVLTF